One and the same sample provided the 6 T cell receptor beta chains below, sequenced in a study of blood T cell repertoires in COVID-19. The protocol was immunoSEQ multiplex PCR, while the TCRdb copy is restricted to in-frame clones and leaves out a portion. The sample records 120,000 or so clones, more than 70% being singletons. Source material: peripheral blood. The receptors here all came from a woman aged 55-69 years with acute or convalescent COVID-19.

This chain links TRBV4-1 with TRBJ1-5, with D perhaps matching TRBD1 (5 bases). The CDR3 runs to 16 residues. V was cut by 4 bases and J by 2 bases, with 15 bases left in between. Per germline, CDR1 MGHRA and CDR2 YSYEKL. The CDR3 DNA is TGCGCCAGCAGCCGGACTATCGGCAGGGGCAATCAGCCCCAGCATTTT. Translating it yields CASSRTIGRGNQPQHF.

The chain combines TRBV7-8 with TRBJ2-7, with 9 bases matching TRBD2. CDR1 SGHVS and CDR2 FQNEAQ come from the germline V gene. This CDR3 is built from 16 residues. V was clipped by 3 bases and J by 0 bases; unmatched bases: 6. CDR3 nucleotides: TGTGCCAGCAGCTTGAGACTAGCGGATAGCTCCTACGAGCAGTACTTC. Protein: CASSLRLADSSYEQYF.

V usage is TRBV19 and J usage is TRBJ1-1; D gene uncertain. Germline-derived CDR1 and CDR2 are LNHDA and SQIVND (reference sequence). The CDR3 contains 14 residues. Trimming removed 3 bases at V and 0 bases at J, with 8 bases between. For the CDR3, the DNA is TGTGCCAGTAGTATCTTACAGATGAACACTGAAGCTTTCTTT. Residues: CASSILQMNTEAFF.

This chain links TRBV5-1 with TRBJ1-4; 10 bases match TRBD1. Germline loops: CDR1 SGHRS, CDR2 YFSETQ. Germline trimming cut 0 bases from V and 10 bases from J; bases unmatched to any gene: 3. The CDR3 loop spans 14 amino acids. Here the CDR3 reads CASSLEGQGGKLFF. Written as DNA, the CDR3 is TGCGCCAGCAGCTTGGAAGGACAGGGGGGAAAACTGTTTTTT. Full variable domain (missing parts from reference TRBV5-1 and TRBJ1-4): KAGVTQTPRYLIKTRGQQVTLSCSPISGHRSVSWYQQTPGQGLQFLFEYFSETQRNKGNFPGRFSGRQFSNSRSEMNVSTLELGDSALYLCASSLEGQGGKLFFGSGTQLSVL.

The chain has TRBV29-1 and TRBJ1-1; D might be TRBD1 (6 bases). Trimming took 7 bases from V and 5 from J, leaving 17 bases between them. The CDR3 totals 13 residues. Germline V gene lookup returns CDR1 SQVTM and CDR2 ANQGSEA. The CDR3, as DNA: TGCAGCGGATCACAGGGTGGTTGGACTGAAGCTTTCTTT. It yields the protein CSGSQGGWTEAFF. Supplemented by reference TRBV29-1 and TRBJ1-1, the full variable domain reads SAVISQKPSRDICQRGTSLTIQCQVDSQVTMMFWYRQQPGQSLTLIATANQGSEATYESGFVIDKFPISRPNLTFSTLTVSNMSPEDSSIYLCSGSQGGWTEAFFGQGTRLTVV.

The rearrangement links TRBV30 to TRBJ1-6; D is uncertain. The length of the CDR3 is 13 residues. Germline-derived CDR1 and CDR2 are GTSNPN and SVGIG (reference sequence). Deletions cut 6 bases from V and 4 bases from J, with 10 bases between. The CDR3 DNA reads TGTGCCTGCCGCGTTGTTTATAATTCACCCCTCCACTTT. Protein: CACRVVYNSPLHF.